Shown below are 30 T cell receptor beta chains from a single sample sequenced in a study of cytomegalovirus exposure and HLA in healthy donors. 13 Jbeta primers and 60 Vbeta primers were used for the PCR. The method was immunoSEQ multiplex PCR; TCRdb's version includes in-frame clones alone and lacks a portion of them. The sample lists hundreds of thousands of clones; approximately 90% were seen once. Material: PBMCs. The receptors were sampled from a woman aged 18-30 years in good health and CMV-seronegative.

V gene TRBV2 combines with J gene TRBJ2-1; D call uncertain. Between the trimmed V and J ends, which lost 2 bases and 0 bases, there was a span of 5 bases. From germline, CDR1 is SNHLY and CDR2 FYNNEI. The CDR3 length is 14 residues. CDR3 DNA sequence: TGTGCCAGCAGTGAAATGAGCTCCTACAATGAGCAGTTCTTC. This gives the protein CASSEMSSYNEQFF.

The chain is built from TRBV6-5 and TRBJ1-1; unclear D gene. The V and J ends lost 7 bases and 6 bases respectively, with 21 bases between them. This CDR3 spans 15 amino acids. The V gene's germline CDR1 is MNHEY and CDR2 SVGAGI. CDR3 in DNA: TGTGCCAGCAAGTCCAGTGAGGGAGTACTCTCTGAAGCTTTCTTT. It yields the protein CASKSSEGVLSEAFF.

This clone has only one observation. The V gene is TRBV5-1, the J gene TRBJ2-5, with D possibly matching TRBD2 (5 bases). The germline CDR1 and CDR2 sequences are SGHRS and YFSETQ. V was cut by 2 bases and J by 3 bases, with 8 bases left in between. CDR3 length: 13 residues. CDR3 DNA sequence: TGCGCCAGCAGCTTTGGGAGCGAAGAGACCCAGTACTTC. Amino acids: CASSFGSEETQYF.

The CDR3 sequence is CASSRGTGPFYEQYF. In nucleotides, the CDR3 is TGTGCCAGCAGCCGCGGGACGGGCCCGTTCTACGAGCAGTACTTC. The genes are TRBV7-2 and TRBJ2-7, with D perhaps matching TRBD2 (6 bases). The germline gives CDR1 SGHTA, CDR2 FQGNSA. Trimming shortened V by 5 bases and J by 3 bases, and 17 bases separated the two germline ends. The CDR3 totals 15 residues.

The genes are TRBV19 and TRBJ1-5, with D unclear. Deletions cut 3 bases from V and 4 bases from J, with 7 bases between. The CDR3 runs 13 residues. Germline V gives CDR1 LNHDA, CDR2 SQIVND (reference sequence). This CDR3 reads CASSMAGNQPQHF. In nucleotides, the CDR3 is TGTGCCAGTAGTATGGCAGGTAATCAGCCCCAGCATTTT.

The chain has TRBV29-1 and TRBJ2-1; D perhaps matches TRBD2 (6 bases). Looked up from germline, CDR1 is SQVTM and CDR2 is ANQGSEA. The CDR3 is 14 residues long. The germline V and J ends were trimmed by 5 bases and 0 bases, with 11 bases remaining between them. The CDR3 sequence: CSVLAASSYNEQFF. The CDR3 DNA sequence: TGCAGCGTTTTAGCGGCGAGCTCCTACAATGAGCAGTTCTTC.

In DNA form, the CDR3 reads TGTGCCAGCTCAGGGCGGAGCTCTGGAAACACCATATATTTT. It codes for CASSGRSSGNTIYF. The V gene is TRBV7-6, the J gene TRBJ1-3, with D perhaps matching TRBD1 (5 bases). V lost 8 bases to trimming and J lost 0 bases, with 11 bases between them. There are 14 residues in the CDR3. From germline, CDR1 is SGHVS and CDR2 FNYEAQ. Full variable domain (rest looked up from reference TRBV7-6 and TRBJ1-3): GAGVSQSPRYKVTKRGQDVALRCDPISGHVSLYWYRQALGQGPEFLTYFNYEAQQDKSGLPNDRFSAERPEGSISTLTIQRTEQRDSAMYRCASSGRSSGNTIYFGEGSWLTVV.

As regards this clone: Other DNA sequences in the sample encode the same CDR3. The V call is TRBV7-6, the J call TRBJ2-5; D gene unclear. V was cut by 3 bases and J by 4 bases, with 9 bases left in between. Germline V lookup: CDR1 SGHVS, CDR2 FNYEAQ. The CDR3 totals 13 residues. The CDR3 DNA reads TGTGCCAGCAGCTTGAGACGAGGAGAGACCCAGTACTTC. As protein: CASSLRRGETQYF.

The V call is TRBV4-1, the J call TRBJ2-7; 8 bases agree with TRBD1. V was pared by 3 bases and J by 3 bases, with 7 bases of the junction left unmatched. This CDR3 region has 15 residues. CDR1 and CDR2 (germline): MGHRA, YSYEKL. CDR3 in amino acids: CASSQSMGQVYEQYF. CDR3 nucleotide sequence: TGCGCCAGCAGCCAGAGTATGGGACAGGTCTACGAGCAGTACTTC.

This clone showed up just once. CDR3 nucleotides: TGTGCCAGCAGTCTCCTAGCGGGAGGGACACCCTACGAGCAGTACTTC. This translates into CASSLLAGGTPYEQYF. This chain joins TRBV27 and TRBJ2-7, with 12 bases aligning to TRBD2. Trimming took 5 bases from V and 2 from J; bases not matched to a gene: 7. The CDR3 has 16 residues. Germline V lookup: CDR1 MNHEY, CDR2 SMNVEV (reference sequence).

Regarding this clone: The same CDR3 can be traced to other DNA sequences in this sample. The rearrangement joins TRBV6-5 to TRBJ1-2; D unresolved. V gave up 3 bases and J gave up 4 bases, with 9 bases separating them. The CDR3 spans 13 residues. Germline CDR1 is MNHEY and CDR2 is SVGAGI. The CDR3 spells CASSYGQFYGYTF. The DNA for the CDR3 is TGTGCCAGCAGTTATGGGCAATTCTATGGCTACACCTTC.

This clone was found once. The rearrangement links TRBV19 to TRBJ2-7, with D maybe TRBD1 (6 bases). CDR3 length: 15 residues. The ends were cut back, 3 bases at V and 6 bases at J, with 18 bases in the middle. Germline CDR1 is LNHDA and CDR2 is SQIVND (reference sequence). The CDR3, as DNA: TGTGCCAGTAGTATCGTCAAAGCAGGGGCAGTCGAGCAGTACTTC. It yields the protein CASSIVKAGAVEQYF.

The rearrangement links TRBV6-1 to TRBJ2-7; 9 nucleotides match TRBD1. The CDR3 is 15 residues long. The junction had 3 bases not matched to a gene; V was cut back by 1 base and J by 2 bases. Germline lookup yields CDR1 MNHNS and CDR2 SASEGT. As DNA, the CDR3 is TGTGCCAGCAGTGAAGGGGGGACAGGGACCTACGAGCAGTACTTC. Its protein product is CASSEGGTGTYEQYF.

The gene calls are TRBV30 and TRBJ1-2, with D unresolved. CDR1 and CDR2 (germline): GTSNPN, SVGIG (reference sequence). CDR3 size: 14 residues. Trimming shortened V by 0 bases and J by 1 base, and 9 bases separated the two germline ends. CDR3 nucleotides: TGTGCCTGGAGTGTCGGGATTCTTAACTATGGCTACACCTTC. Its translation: CAWSVGILNYGYTF.

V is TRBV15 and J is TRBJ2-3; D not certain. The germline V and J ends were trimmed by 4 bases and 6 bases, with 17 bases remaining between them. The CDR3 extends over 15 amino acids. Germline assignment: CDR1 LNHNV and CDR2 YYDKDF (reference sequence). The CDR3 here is CATSTYLQNWDTQYF. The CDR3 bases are TGTGCCACCAGCACTTACCTACAGAACTGGGATACGCAGTATTTT. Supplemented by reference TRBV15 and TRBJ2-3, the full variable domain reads DAMVIQNPRYQVTQFGKPVTLSCSQTLNHNVMYWYQQKSSQAPKLLFHYYDKDFNNEADTPDNFQSRRPNTSFCFLDIRSPGLGDTAMYLCATSTYLQNWDTQYFGPGTRLTVL.

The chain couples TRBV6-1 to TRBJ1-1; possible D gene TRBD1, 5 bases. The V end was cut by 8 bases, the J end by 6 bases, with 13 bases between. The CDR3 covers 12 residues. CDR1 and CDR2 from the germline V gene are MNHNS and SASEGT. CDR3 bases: TGTGCCAGCGGGGTATGGGGCGCTGAAGCTTTCTTT. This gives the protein CASGVWGAEAFF.

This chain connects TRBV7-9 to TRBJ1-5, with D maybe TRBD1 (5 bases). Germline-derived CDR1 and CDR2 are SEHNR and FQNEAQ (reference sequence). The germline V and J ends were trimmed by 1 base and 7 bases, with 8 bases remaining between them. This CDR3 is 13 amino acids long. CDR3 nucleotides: TGTGCCAGCAGCTTAGTTCAGGGACAGCCCCAGCATTTT. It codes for CASSLVQGQPQHF.

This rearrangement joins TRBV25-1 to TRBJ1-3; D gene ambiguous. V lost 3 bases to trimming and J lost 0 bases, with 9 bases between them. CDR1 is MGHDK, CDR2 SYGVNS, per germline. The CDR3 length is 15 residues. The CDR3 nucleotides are TGTGCCAGCAGTGACCCACGGAGCTCTGGAAACACCATATATTTT. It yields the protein CASSDPRSSGNTIYF.

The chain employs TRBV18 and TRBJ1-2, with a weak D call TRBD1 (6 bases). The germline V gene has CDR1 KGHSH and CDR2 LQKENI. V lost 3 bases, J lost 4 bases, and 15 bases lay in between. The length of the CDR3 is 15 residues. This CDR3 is CASSPLNRDGYGYTF. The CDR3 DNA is TGTGCCAGCTCACCGCTCAACAGGGACGGCTATGGCTACACCTTC.

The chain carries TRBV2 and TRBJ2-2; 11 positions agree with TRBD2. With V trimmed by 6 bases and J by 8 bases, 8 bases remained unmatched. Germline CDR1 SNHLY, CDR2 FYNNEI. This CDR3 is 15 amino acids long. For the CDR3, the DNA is TGTGCCAGCAGGCCCGGACTAGCGGGTGGGGGGGAGCTGTTTTTT. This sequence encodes CASRPGLAGGGELFF.

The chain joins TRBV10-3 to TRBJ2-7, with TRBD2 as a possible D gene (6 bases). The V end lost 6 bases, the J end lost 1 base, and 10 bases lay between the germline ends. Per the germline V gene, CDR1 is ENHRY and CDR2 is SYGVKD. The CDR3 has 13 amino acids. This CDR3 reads CAIRSGDSYEQYF. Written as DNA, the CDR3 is TGTGCCATCAGATCGGGGGATTCCTACGAGCAGTACTTC.

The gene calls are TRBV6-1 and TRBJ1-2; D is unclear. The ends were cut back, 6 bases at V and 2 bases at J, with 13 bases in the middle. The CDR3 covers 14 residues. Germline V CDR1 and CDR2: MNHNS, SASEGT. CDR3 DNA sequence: TGTGCCAGCAGCCCAAGCGGAGGAAACTATGGCTACACCTTC. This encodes CASSPSGGNYGYTF.

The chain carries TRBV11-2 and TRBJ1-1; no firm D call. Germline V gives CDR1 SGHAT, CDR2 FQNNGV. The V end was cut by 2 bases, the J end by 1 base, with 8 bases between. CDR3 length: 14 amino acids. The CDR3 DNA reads TGTGCCAGCAGCTTACGAGGCAGGAACACTGAAGCTTTCTTT. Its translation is CASSLRGRNTEAFF.

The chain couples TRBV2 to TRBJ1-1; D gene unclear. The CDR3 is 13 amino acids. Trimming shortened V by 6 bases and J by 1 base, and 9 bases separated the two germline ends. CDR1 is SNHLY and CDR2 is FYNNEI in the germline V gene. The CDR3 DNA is TGTGCCAGCAGCCTAAGACAGAACACTGAAGCTTTCTTT. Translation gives CASSLRQNTEAFF.

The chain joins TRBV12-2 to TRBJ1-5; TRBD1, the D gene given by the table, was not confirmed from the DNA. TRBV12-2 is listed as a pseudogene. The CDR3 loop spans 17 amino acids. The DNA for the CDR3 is TGTGCAAGTCGCGTAACTGGGGACAGTCATAGCAATCAGCCCCAGCATTTT. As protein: CASRVTGDSHSNQPQHF.

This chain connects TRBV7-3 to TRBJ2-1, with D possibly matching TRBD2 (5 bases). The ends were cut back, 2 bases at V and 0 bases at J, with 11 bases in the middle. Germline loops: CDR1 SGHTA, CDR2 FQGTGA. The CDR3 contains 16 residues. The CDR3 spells CASSLLSGSSYNEQFF. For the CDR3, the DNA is TGTGCCAGCAGCTTATTGAGCGGAAGCTCCTACAATGAGCAGTTCTTC.

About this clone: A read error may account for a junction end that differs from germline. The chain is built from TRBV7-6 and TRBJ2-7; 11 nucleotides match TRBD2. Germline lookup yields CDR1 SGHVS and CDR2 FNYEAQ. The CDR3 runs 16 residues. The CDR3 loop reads CANSLDTSGSSYEQYF. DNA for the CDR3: TGTGCCAACAGCTTAGATACTAGCGGGAGTTCCTACGAGCAGTACTTC.

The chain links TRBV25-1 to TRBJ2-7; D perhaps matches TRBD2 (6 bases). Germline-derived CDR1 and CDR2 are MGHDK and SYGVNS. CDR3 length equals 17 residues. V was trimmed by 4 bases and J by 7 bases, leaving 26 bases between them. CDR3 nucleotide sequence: TGTGCCAGCAGTGCCATCGGGACTCCGTCCGGGATCGGGGAGCAGTACTTC. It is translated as CASSAIGTPSGIGEQYF.

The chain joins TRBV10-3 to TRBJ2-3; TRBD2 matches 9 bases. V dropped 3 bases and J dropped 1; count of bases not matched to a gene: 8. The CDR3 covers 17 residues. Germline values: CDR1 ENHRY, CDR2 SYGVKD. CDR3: CAISDPSAGGGTDTQYF. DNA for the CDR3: TGTGCCATCAGTGATCCATCGGCGGGAGGGGGCACAGATACGCAGTATTTT.

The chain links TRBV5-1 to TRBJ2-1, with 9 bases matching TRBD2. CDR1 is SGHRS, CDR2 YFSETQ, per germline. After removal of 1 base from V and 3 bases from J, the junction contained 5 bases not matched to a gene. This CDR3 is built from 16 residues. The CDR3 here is CASSLRASGVYNEQFF. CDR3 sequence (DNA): TGCGCCAGCAGCTTGCGTGCTAGCGGGGTCTACAATGAGCAGTTCTTC.